This TCR beta chain derives from a study of cytomegalovirus exposure and HLA in healthy donors. Both 60 Vbeta primers and 13 Jbeta primers went into the PCR. Assay used: immunoSEQ multiplex PCR; TCRdb lists only in-frame clones, some missing. There are about 73,000 clones in the sample; roughly 82% occur only once, and around an eighth lies in the top ten. Whole-study findings and limits: Reports credit the classifier with highly specific, highly sensitive diagnosis of cytomegalovirus status. When a later analysis was performed, an Asian-associated ancestry cluster reportedly had fewer N-insertions than the roughly 670-donor mean.

Of note for this clone: Its antigen is undetermined.

Sequenced input: PBMCs. The receptor was isolated from a man between 65 and 85 years old in good health and CMV-seronegative.

The CDR3, as DNA: TGTGCCAGTAGTCGGGACAGGGGGCCCTATGGCTACACCTTC. Residues: CASSRDRGPYGYTF. The chain uses TRBV19 and TRBJ1-2; 12 bases match TRBD1. There are 14 residues in the CDR3. The trim removed 5 bases at V and 4 bases at J, leaving 2 bases unmatched. In germline, CDR1 is LNHDA, CDR2 SQIVND (reference sequence).